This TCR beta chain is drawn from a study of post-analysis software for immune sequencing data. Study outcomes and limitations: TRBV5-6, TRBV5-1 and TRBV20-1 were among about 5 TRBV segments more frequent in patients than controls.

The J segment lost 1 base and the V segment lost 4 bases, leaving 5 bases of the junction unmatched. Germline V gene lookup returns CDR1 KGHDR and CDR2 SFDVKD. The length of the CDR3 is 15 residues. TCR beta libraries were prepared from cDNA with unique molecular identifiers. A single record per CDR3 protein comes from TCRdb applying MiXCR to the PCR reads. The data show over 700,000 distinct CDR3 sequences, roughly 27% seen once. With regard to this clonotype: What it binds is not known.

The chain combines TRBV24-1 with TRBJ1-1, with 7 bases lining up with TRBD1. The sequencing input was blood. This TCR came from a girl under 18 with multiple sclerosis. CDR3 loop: CATSDPRQGNTEAFF. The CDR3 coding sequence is TGTGCCACCAGTGACCCCCGACAGGGGAACACTGAAGCTTTCTTT.